A selection of T cell receptor beta chains follows, all from one sample in a study of T cell clones after liver transplantation. Profiling relied on immunoSEQ multiplex PCR, and the TCRdb table lists in-frame clones only, not all of them. The profile shows just over 60,000 clones, over 70% of them singletons. Sequences were derived from CD4+ T cells from blood, sampled before liver transplant. These TCRs come from a human donor who received a liver transplant. Both conserved end residues are part of each CDR3. The D gene is left open where the match is weak. The size entry is marked missing in some rows and otherwise reads once, few, many or a size class.

clone_size: NA; d_call: TRBD1; v_call: TRBV29-1; j_call: TRBJ2-3; cdr3_aa: CSVGVIRGRGDTQYF; cdr3_nt: TGCAGCGTTGGCGTGATCAGGGGGCGTGGAGATACGCAGTATTTT
clone_size: many; d_call: NA; v_call: TRBV11-2; j_call: TRBJ2-7; cdr3_aa: CASRRMSRRSYEQYF; cdr3_nt: TGTGCCAGCAGACGCATGAGCCGGAGGTCCTACGAGCAGTACTTC
clone_size: NA; d_call: TRBD2; v_call: TRBV10-3; j_call: TRBJ2-5; cdr3_aa: CAISEPAGGTETQYF; cdr3_nt: TGTGCCATCAGTGAGCCTGCGGGGGGTACGGAGACCCAGTACTTC
clone_size: few; d_call: TRBD1; v_call: TRBV5-1; j_call: TRBJ1-1; cdr3_aa: CASSWGQGATEAFF; cdr3_nt: TGCGCCAGCAGCTGGGGACAGGGGGCCACTGAAGCTTTCTTT
clone_size: NA; d_call: NA; v_call: TRBV7-9; j_call: TRBJ1-1; cdr3_aa: CASSLLQGFNPEAFF; cdr3_nt: TGTGCCAGCAGCTTACTACAGGGTTTCAATCCTGAAGCTTTCTTT
clone_size: NA; d_call: NA; v_call: TRBV18; j_call: TRBJ2-3; cdr3_aa: CASSLGGTDTQYF; cdr3_nt: TGTGCCAGCTCACTCGGGGGTACAGATACGCAGTATTTT
clone_size: many; d_call: TRBD1; v_call: TRBV6-5; j_call: TRBJ1-2; cdr3_aa: CASSRSQGALYGYTF; cdr3_nt: TGTGCCAGCAGCCGTTCACAGGGGGCCCTCTATGGCTACACCTTC
clone_size: once; d_call: NA; v_call: TRBV19; j_call: TRBJ1-5; cdr3_aa: CASSNRQAREPQHF; cdr3_nt: TGTGCCAGTAGTAACCGACAGGCCAGAGAGCCCCAGCATTTT
clone_size: NA; d_call: NA; v_call: TRBV28; j_call: TRBJ1-2; cdr3_aa: CASTRPGGANYGYTF; cdr3_nt: TGTGCCAGCACCCGCCCGGGGGGGGCTAACTATGGCTACACCTTC
clone_size: once; d_call: NA; v_call: TRBV6-5; j_call: TRBJ1-4; cdr3_aa: CASSCTGVFDEKLFF; cdr3_nt: TGTGCCAGCAGTTGCACAGGTGTGTTTGATGAAAAACTGTTTTTT
clone_size: NA; d_call: TRBD1; v_call: TRBV6-6; j_call: TRBJ2-1; cdr3_aa: CASSPQQDRVREQFF; cdr3_nt: TGTGCCAGCAGTCCCCAGCAGGACAGGGTCAGAGAACAGTTCTTC
clone_size: NA; d_call: NA; v_call: TRBV9; j_call: TRBJ2-3; cdr3_aa: CASNRLPSGTDTQYF; cdr3_nt: TGTGCCAGCAACAGACTACCTTCGGGCACAGATACGCAGTATTTT
clone_size: few; d_call: NA; v_call: TRBV30; j_call: TRBJ1-5; cdr3_aa: CAWSRQANQPQHF; cdr3_nt: TGTGCCTGGAGTAGACAGGCTAATCAGCCCCAGCATTTT
clone_size: few; d_call: TRBD1; v_call: TRBV10-3; j_call: TRBJ1-6; cdr3_aa: CAITGQLNSPLHF; cdr3_nt: TGTGCCATCACGGGACAGCTTAATTCACCCCTCCACTTT
clone_size: few; d_call: NA; v_call: TRBV11-2; j_call: TRBJ1-4; cdr3_aa: CASSPRGSNEKLFF; cdr3_nt: TGTGCCAGCAGCCCTAGGGGGAGTAATGAAAAACTGTTTTTT
clone_size: NA; d_call: NA; v_call: TRBV2; j_call: TRBJ1-2; cdr3_aa: CASSVGRSSGKGYTF; cdr3_nt: TGTGCCAGCAGTGTGGGCAGATCCTCGGGAAAAGGCTACACCTTC
clone_size: NA; d_call: TRBD1; v_call: TRBV5-8; j_call: TRBJ1-1; cdr3_aa: CASSLNGQGNTEAFF; cdr3_nt: TGTGCCAGCAGCTTGAACGGACAGGGCAACACTGAAGCTTTCTTT
clone_size: NA; d_call: TRBD1; v_call: TRBV11-2; j_call: TRBJ1-3; cdr3_aa: CASSAGTGHSGNTIYF; cdr3_nt: TGTGCCAGCAGCGCGGGGACAGGCCACTCTGGAAACACCATATATTTT
clone_size: NA; d_call: TRBD1; v_call: TRBV18; j_call: TRBJ1-2; cdr3_aa: CASSQQGARYGYTF; cdr3_nt: TGTGCCAGCTCACAACAGGGGGCGAGATATGGCTACACCTTC
clone_size: NA; d_call: TRBD1; v_call: TRBV19; j_call: TRBJ1-5; cdr3_aa: CATWGTGGNQPQHF; cdr3_nt: TGTGCCACTTGGGGGACAGGGGGCAATCAGCCCCAGCATTTT
clone_size: NA; d_call: NA; v_call: TRBV4-1; j_call: TRBJ1-2; cdr3_aa: CASSRSVGQDYGYTF; cdr3_nt: TGCGCCAGCAGCCGGTCGGTTGGGCAGGACTATGGCTACACCTTC
clone_size: NA; d_call: NA; v_call: TRBV30; j_call: TRBJ1-2; cdr3_aa: CAFQELYGYTF; cdr3_nt: TGTGCCTTTCAGGAACTCTATGGCTACACCTTC
clone_size: NA; d_call: NA; v_call: TRBV27; j_call: TRBJ2-7; cdr3_aa: CASSFLGHEQYF; cdr3_nt: TGTGCCAGCAGTTTCCTAGGTCACGAGCAGTACTTC
clone_size: NA; d_call: NA; v_call: TRBV9; j_call: TRBJ1-1; cdr3_aa: CASSASGNTEAFF; cdr3_nt: TGTGCCAGCAGCGCCTCAGGGAACACTGAAGCTTTCTTT
clone_size: NA; d_call: NA; v_call: TRBV7-2; j_call: TRBJ2-7; cdr3_aa: CASSLREFSSEQYF; cdr3_nt: TGTGCCAGCAGCTTGAGGGAGTTCTCTTCCGAGCAGTACTTC
clone_size: NA; d_call: TRBD1; v_call: TRBV7-2; j_call: TRBJ2-1; cdr3_aa: CASSTPGTGRNEQFF; cdr3_nt: TGTGCCAGCAGCACACCCGGGACAGGGCGCAATGAGCAGTTCTTC
clone_size: many; d_call: TRBD2; v_call: TRBV5-1; j_call: TRBJ2-7; cdr3_aa: CASSYSGGGSSYEQYF; cdr3_nt: TGCGCCAGCAGTTATAGCGGGGGCGGCAGCTCCTACGAGCAGTACTTC